One T cell receptor beta chain is described in this entry. Its antigen remains unknown. At one of its ends the junction is not consistent with the germline gene, which may arise from a read error. This CDR3 has 13 residues. Germline V gene sequence: CDR1 SQVTM, CDR2 ANQGSEA. The data belong to a study of post-analysis software for immune sequencing data. General study results and limits: Several TRBV segments, TRBV5-6, TRBV5-1 and TRBV20-1 among them, were found more frequent in patients than controls. Samples from one preparation batch, clustered by F measure, grouped strongly together.

Prepared libraries of TCR beta cDNA carried unique molecular identifiers. Between about 1 and 11 million T cells gave rise to hundreds of thousands of cDNA molecules. TCRdb re-derived calls from the PCR reads in MiXCR, one entry per CDR3 protein. In the table there are some 240,000 distinct CDR3 sequences, 36% of which are singletons. The receptor was derived from a girl aged 10 to 17 with multiple sclerosis. The chain combines TRBV29-1 with TRBJ1-1; tentatively, D is TRBD1 (5 bases). The sequencing input was blood. The CDR3 DNA follows: TGCAGCGTAGTAGGGACCGCGAACACTGGAGCTTTCTTT. It yields the protein CSVVGTANTGAFF.